This TCR beta chain was identified in a study of blood T cell repertoires in COVID-19 (dated by TCRdb to about 2020). As for the study more broadly: Samples covering the acute and convalescent phases of COVID-19 were provided by collaborators in the United States, Italy and Spain. HLA class I and class II types, where available, came from metadata supplied by the sample provider rather than from assay-based typing. The repertoires were made available in a free public database intended to serve as a resource for research on the immune response to SARS-CoV-2. Sample metadata almost always included a de-identified subject ID, COVID-19 status, age in years and sex. Samples were obtained from the ongoing ImmuneRACE study (first 160 participants) and from 1,254 subjects provided by 6 global collaborators. The dataset comprised deeply sampled blood TCRbeta repertoires from subjects exposed to, actively infected with, or recovered from COVID-19. The prospective study material was composed of cDNA or gDNA derived from T cells, B-cell-depleted T cells, or PBMCs.

The immunoSEQ Assay, a bias-controlled multiplex PCR, was used to amplify TCRbeta CDR3 regions from genomic DNA. The authors' analysis ran thus. The number of nucleated cells in each sample was estimated from the amplification of reference gene primers within the assay. To quantify the absolute abundance of each unique TCRbeta CDR3 rearrangement, sequence reads were collapsed and filtered. For each sample, productive Simpson clonality was calculated as the square root of Simpson's diversity index over productive rearrangements. As stored in TCRdb, this immuneACCESS dataset retains in-frame rearrangements with V and J assigned. A fraction of the clones does not appear; measured against another copy, unresolved V genes explain less than half of the discrepancy, and the remainder lacks a known reason. The DNA gave D and trimming, while V, J and clone size come from that table. The sample data list some 220,000 clones, and less than 90% of these were observed just once. The top ten constitute 4% to 6% of the sample.

Study-wide findings and limitations: How much clinical and demographic metadata was included differed by source and by participant, and the metadata was provided uncurated.

Another Seattle source contributed samples from volunteer blood donors who had recovered from COVID-19. Whole blood was collected in K2EDTA tubes by collaborating institutions according to the institutions' own protocols. Collaborator samples were shipped for TCRbeta analysis as frozen whole blood, isolated PBMCs, or DNA extracted from either sample type. Taken from the germline V gene (reference sequence), the CDR1 and CDR2 loops are LNHDA and SQIVND. Clipping removes 1 base from V and 1 base from J, with 3 as the unmatched junction base count. Counted from cysteine to phenylalanine, this CDR3 has 16 amino acids. The only DNA kept is the CDR3, 48 bases in frame from the first base. This clone has a single count. Its antigen is not yet known. Nothing much larger sits one base from this clone, and base qualities are not available.

Sequencing was performed on peripheral blood. The rearranged segments are TRBV19 and TRBJ2-2; 7 of the junction bases match TRBD1. This TCR derives from a woman aged 60-70 years who had recovered from COVID-19. The DNA sequence follows: TGTGCCAGTAGTATAGGGCCAGGGGGGAACACCGGGGAGCTGTTTTTT. It encodes CASSIGPGGNTGELFF.